The present entry profiles one T cell receptor beta chain with its context. Its matching antigen is unknown. Combining a sample-barcoded 5' primer with a J-beta primer mix, a second PCR ran for roughly 6 to 11 cycles. One entry per CDR3 protein, called by TCRdb with MiXCR from the 5' RACE reads. The data show approximately 400,000 distinct CDR3 sequences, with more than 45% seen just once and 50% to 65% held by the top ten. Trimming at V came to 7 bases and at J to 4 bases, leaving 4 bases not matched to a gene. CDR1 KGHDR and CDR2 SFDVKD come from the germline V gene. The CDR3 has 14 amino acids. The data originate from a study of blood T cells in healthy people across ages. General observations from the study: Observed TCR beta diversity showed a strong correlation with the percentage of naive T cells as measured by flow cytometry.

V gene TRBV24-1 combines with J gene TRBJ2-2; 8 bases are shared with TRBD1. The material sequenced was blood. This sequence was found in a man aged 55 to 70 in good health. CDR3 DNA: TGTGCCACCAGGACAGGGGATCGCACCGGGGAGCTGTTTTTT. It specifies CATRTGDRTGELFF.